The present T cell receptor beta chain was sequenced within a study of blood T cells in healthy people across ages. CDR3 length equals 16 residues. The second PCR ran roughly 7 to 12 cycles with a sample-barcoded 5' primer and J-beta primers. Carrying 12 random nucleotides, a template-switch adaptor labeled each individual cDNA molecule. TCRdb re-called the 5' RACE reads through MiXCR, storing one row per CDR3 protein. The sample holds about 780,000 distinct CDR3 sequences, about 42% seen once. On this clonotype: The antigen remains unidentified.

General study results and limits: More naive CD4+ cells and higher diversity were found in long-lived than in aged donors.

This receptor was taken from a man of 80 years or more in good health. The rearrangement joins TRBV12-3 or TRBV12-4 to TRBJ2-4; no definite D call. Near its end, the DNA agrees better with TRBJ2-7, so the J call may be wrong. Sequencing input: blood. The CDR3 DNA follows: TGTGCCAGCAGCCTAAACCGATGGACGTCGGCCGGCGAGCAGTACTTC. Encoded protein: CASSLNRWTSAGEQYF.